The present entry profiles one T cell receptor beta chain with its context. It has no known antigen specificity. Base quality data are lacking; no much larger clone is found one base away. Deletion took 6 bases off V and 0 bases off J, with a span of 12 bases between the germline ends. CDR3 length: 15 amino acids, cysteine to phenylalanine. This entry keeps only the CDR3 DNA: 45 bases, framed from base 1. The germline V gene specifies MNHNS as CDR1 and SASEGT as CDR2. The library was prepared using the immunoSEQ multiplex PCR assay. In most patients, genomic DNA was isolated using the Qiagen DNeasy Blood and Tissue Kit and sent frozen to Adaptive Biotechnologies for TCR sequencing. For most patients, genomic DNA was subjected to high-throughput TCR-beta CDR3 sequencing by Adaptive Biotechnologies. Processing in the source paper ran as follows. TCR sequencing data were retrieved from Adaptive's ImmunoSEQ software for around 19 patients, whereas a few other patients were processed with MiXCR and VDJtools. CD4 versus CD8 sorting errors were corrected by removing sequences found in both subsets at a frequency ratio below 5:1. CDR3 nucleotide sequences shared between donor and recipient were removed because the origin of such sequences could not be assigned. To count as alloreactive, a clone needed at least 2-fold expansion over unstimulated cells and a minimum CFSE-low frequency of 0.002% (template counts) or 0.001% (read counts). Clones were considered mappable if detected in sequenced pre-transplant spleen, lymph node, or MLR CFSE-low populations of the donor or recipient. Cumulative frequency of alloreactive clones was calculated as a percentage of all sequences weighted by copy number. In its TCRdb copy, this immuneACCESS table keeps in-frame sequences only and misses some clones. Where compared with another copy, unresolved V genes explain less than half of these, and the others have no known cause. V and J calls plus clone size are reproduced from that table; the DNA served to infer D and trimming. Across this sample there are tens of thousands of clones, with roughly 93% seen only once. Approximately 0.19% of the sample rests with the top ten.

The source of the sample is a study of graft-versus-host responses after intestinal transplantation (dated by TCRdb to the early 2020s). About the investigation overall: The transplants that recipients received were multivisceral, liver-intestinal, or isolated intestinal. The cohort enrolled 20 to 30 intestinal transplant recipients, one of whom was a retransplant, and a few patients without pretransplant specimens were excluded. Samples from a few later patients were sequenced in-house on an Illumina MiSeq with MiXCR processing rather than by the commercial service. Anti-thymocyte globulin induction was given to all recipients, followed by maintenance tacrolimus and steroids for approximately 3 years. Donor T cell macrochimerism was defined as a peak of at least 4% donor T cells among recipient peripheral blood mononuclear cells. Alloreactive clones were identified by sequencing pre-transplant mixed lymphocyte reaction products and comparing these products with unstimulated pre-transplant donor and recipient T cells. Bulk TCR-beta CDR3 sequencing was used to track graft-versus-host and host-versus-graft alloreactive T cell clones in the graft, circulation and bone marrow after intestinal transplantation.

Per the publication, the time point label means: cells obtained before transplantation from donor or recipient. CD3+CD4+ and CD3+CD8+ populations were FACS-sorted from unstimulated pre-transplant donor and recipient cells taken from spleen or lymph nodes. What the work shows at the level of the full study, not this receptor alone: Patients with donor T cell macrochimerism had high GvH to HvG T cell clonal ratios in their allografts. Conclusions were limited by the relatively low number and heterogeneity of intestinal transplant patients. GvH clones were detected in recipient bone marrow, and some appeared earlier in ileal mucosa or blood, consistent with an intestinal mucosal origin. Peak levels of circulating GvH clones were associated with declines in HvG clones early after transplant.

The clonotype was recovered from a human donor who was the organ donor for an intestinal transplant. The chain employs TRBV6-1 and TRBJ1-3, and possibly TRBD1, on 6 matching bases. The sample here was unstimulated CD4+ T cells sorted from spleen or lymph node cells, taken before transplant. The base sequence is TGTGCCAGCAGAACCGGGACACACTCTGGAAACACCATATATTTT. Its translation reads: CASRTGTHSGNTIYF.